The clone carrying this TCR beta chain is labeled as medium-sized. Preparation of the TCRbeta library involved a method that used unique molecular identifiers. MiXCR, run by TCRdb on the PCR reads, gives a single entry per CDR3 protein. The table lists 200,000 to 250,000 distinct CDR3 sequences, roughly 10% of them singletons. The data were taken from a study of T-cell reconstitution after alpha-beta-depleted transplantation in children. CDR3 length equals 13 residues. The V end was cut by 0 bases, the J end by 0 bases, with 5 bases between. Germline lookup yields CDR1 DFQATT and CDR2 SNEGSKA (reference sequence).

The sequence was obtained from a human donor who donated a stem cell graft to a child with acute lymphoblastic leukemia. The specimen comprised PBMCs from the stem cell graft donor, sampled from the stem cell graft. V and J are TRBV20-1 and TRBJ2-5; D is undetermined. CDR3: CSARDRNQETQYF. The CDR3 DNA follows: TGCAGTGCTAGAGACAGGAACCAAGAGACCCAGTACTTC.